The clone carrying this TCR beta chain has only one observation. The data derive from a study of control samples from healthy donors and cancer patients. The method was immunoSEQ multiplex PCR; TCRdb's version includes in-frame clones alone and lacks a portion of them. Here the sample spans 130,000 to 150,000 clones, around 92% being singletons. This CDR3 is built from 17 residues. CDR1 and CDR2 (germline): MGHRA, YSYEKL. The trim removed 1 base at V and 6 bases at J, leaving 15 bases unmatched. The clonotype originates from a man aged 25-45 years in good health. The chain employs TRBV4-1 and TRBJ2-7; 7 nucleotides align to TRBD2. What was sequenced was blood. The CDR3 DNA reads as TGCGCCAGCAGCCAAGCCTCCTCTAGCGGACTACCGGCCGAGCAGTACTTC. Protein sequence: CASSQASSSGLPAEQYF.